The rows below give T cell receptor beta chains drawn from one sample of a study of T cell repertoires in cytomegalovirus infection. One entry per CDR3 protein results from TCRdb running MiXCR on the reads. The sample comprises more than 200,000 distinct CDR3 sequences, less than 9.5% of which are singletons, and over 12% rests with the top ten. Sequencing was performed on PBMCs. These receptors all stem from a human donor in good health (CMV status not recorded). Some clones in this sample may be carry-over from other donors' samples. CDR3s include the opening cysteine and the closing phenylalanine or tryptophan. D genes are given only for firm matches. Clone size is given for some rows only: seen once, a few or many times, or a class if the clone is expanded.

v_call	j_call	clone_size	d_call	cdr3_nt	cdr3_aa
TRBV29-1	TRBJ2-7	NA	NA	TGCAGCGTTGAAGAGCCCAACGGGCAGAACTTC	CSVEEPNGQNF
TRBV7-6	TRBJ2-7	many	TRBD2	TGTGCCAGCAGCTTTCAAGCGGGAGGATACGAGCAGTACTTC	CASSFQAGGYEQYF
TRBV7-6	TRBJ2-6	many	NA	TGTGCCAGCAGCAGGACTTCTTCCGGCGTCCTGACTTTC	CASSRTSSGVLTF
TRBV7-3	TRBJ2-1	many	TRBD1	TGTGCCAGCAGCCGAGTCCGGACAGGGAGTAAGAATGAGCAGTTCTTC	CASSRVRTGSKNEQFF
TRBV6-4	TRBJ2-2	NA	TRBD2	TGTGCCAGCAGTGTCCGCGGGGGTGCCACCGGGGAGCTGTTTTTT	CASSVRGGATGELFF
TRBV7-2	TRBJ2-7	many	NA	TGTGCCAGCAGCTTAGGTATGGGGGACGAGCAGTACTTC	CASSLGMGDEQYF
TRBV18	TRBJ1-3	NA	NA	TGTGCCAGCTCACCGCGGAAGGACAGCCTTGCCTCTGGAAACACCATATATTTT	CASSPRKDSLASGNTIYF
TRBV28	TRBJ1-6	NA	NA	TGTGCCAGCAGTCCCTACACCGGAGCCAGTAGATCTAATTCACCCCTCCACTTT	CASSPYTGASRSNSPLHF
TRBV6-5	TRBJ2-7	many	TRBD2	TGTGCCAGCAACCAAAGGACTAGCGGTTCGAACTACGAGCAGTACTTC	CASNQRTSGSNYEQYF
TRBV28	TRBJ1-5	few	NA	TGTGCCAGCAGCCAACGGACAGCGAGCAATCAGCCCCAGCATTTT	CASSQRTASNQPQHF
TRBV7-2	TRBJ1-1	many	NA	TGTGCCAGCAGCTTAGTGGCTGTGGGCACTGAAGCTTTCTTT	CASSLVAVGTEAFF
TRBV6-2/TRBV6-3	TRBJ1-5	many	NA	TGTGCCAGCAGTTACTATTCGGGGGCACGGAATCAGCCCCAGCATTTT	CASSYYSGARNQPQHF
TRBV29-1	TRBJ2-1	many	NA	TGCAGCGTTGATAAATGGGGGCAGGGGAATGAGCAGTTCTTC	CSVDKWGQGNEQFF